Listed below are T cell receptor beta chains from one sample, sequenced in a study of T cells after yellow fever vaccination. TCRdb re-derived calls from the 5' RACE reads in MiXCR, one entry per CDR3 protein. This table has nearly 300,000 distinct CDR3 sequences, under 9% appearing once. The sample consisted of CD4+ T cells sorted from PBMCs, taken 5 days after the yellow fever booster vaccination. These receptors originate from a man aged 18 to 30 who received the YFV17D yellow fever vaccine. Both conserved end residues are part of each CDR3. Fields, in order: CDR3 DNA, CDR3 protein, clone size, V gene, J gene, D gene. A D gene is named only where the DNA matches it firmly. Clone size appears in some rows only: once, few, many, or a class for an expanded clone.

TGCGCCAGCAGCTCTTTTACGGGGCAGTATTTT	CASSSFTGQYF	-	TRBV5-1	TRBJ2-3	-
TGTGCCAGCAGTTCTGGGGGTGGACGGTGGGGCACTGAAGCTTTCTTT	CASSSGGGRWGTEAFF	-	TRBV27	TRBJ1-1	-
TGTGCCAGCAGCGTATTGATGAACACTGAAGCTTTCTTT	CASSVLMNTEAFF	few	TRBV27	TRBJ1-1	-
TGTGCCAGCAGCCGCCGGACCCAGGATACGCAGTATTTT	CASSRRTQDTQYF	few	TRBV7-2	TRBJ2-3	-
TGTGCCAGCAGCTTGAAACAGGCTAGCTCCTATAATTCACCCCTCCACTTT	CASSLKQASSYNSPLHF	few	TRBV5-5	TRBJ1-6	-
TGTGCCAGCAGTTACGAAAGACAGGGGGGAACTGAAGCTTTCTTT	CASSYERQGGTEAFF	many	TRBV6-6	TRBJ1-1	TRBD1
TGTGCCAGCACCATTGGGTGGCCTAACTATGGCTACACCTTC	CASTIGWPNYGYTF	few	TRBV27	TRBJ1-2	-
TGTGCCACCAGTGATTTTTTGGGGGCTGATGAGCAGTTCTTC	CATSDFLGADEQFF	few	TRBV24-1	TRBJ2-1	-
TGTGCCAGCAGCTTAGCGCTTATAGCGGGGTTCTCCTACAATGAGCAGTTCTTC	CASSLALIAGFSYNEQFF	many	TRBV7-8	TRBJ2-1	TRBD2
TGTGCCAGCAGCTTCTTCGGACAGGGGACGGCCAAAAACATTCAGTACTTC	CASSFFGQGTAKNIQYF	few	TRBV7-2	TRBJ2-4	TRBD1
TGTGCCGGCCCCCGGGGAGGGGGTCGGTCCGACACTGAAGCTTTCTTT	CAGPRGGGRSDTEAFF	few	TRBV7-2	TRBJ1-1	-
TGTGCCAGCAGTCCCCTTGAGCGTCAGCCCCAGCATTTT	CASSPLERQPQHF	many	TRBV2	TRBJ1-5	-
TGTGCCAGCAGTGAAGTTTCTGGACAGGGGTTCAATGAGCAGTTCTTC	CASSEVSGQGFNEQFF	-	TRBV25-1	TRBJ2-1	TRBD1
TGTGCCAGCAGTCAGGACAGGGCCAGCAATCAGCCCCAGCATTTT	CASSQDRASNQPQHF	few	TRBV2	TRBJ1-5	TRBD1
TGTGCCAGCAGCGTTGGGACAGGGTCCACTGAAGCTTTCTTT	CASSVGTGSTEAFF	-	TRBV9	TRBJ1-1	TRBD1
TGTGCCAGCAGCTTAGTGCCGACATCGTACGAGCAGTACTTC	CASSLVPTSYEQYF	-	TRBV7-6	TRBJ2-7	-
TGCAGTGCCCTAGCGGGGGCGAGATACAATGAGCAGTTCTTC	CSALAGARYNEQFF	many	TRBV20-1	TRBJ2-1	TRBD2
TGCGCCAGCAGCTTGGTTAGGAGGCCCGGGGAGCTGTTTTTT	CASSLVRRPGELFF	-	TRBV5-1	TRBJ2-2	-
TGTGCCAGCAGGCCCGCCGGGACAGGGGGCAATGAGCAGTTCTTC	CASRPAGTGGNEQFF	many	TRBV11-2	TRBJ2-1	TRBD1
TGCGCCAGCAGCTTGCGCAGTACAGCTGAAGCTTTCTTT	CASSLRSTAEAFF	many	TRBV5-1	TRBJ1-1	-
TGTGCCAGCAGTGAATGGGAACGGGCAGGCGGAGAGCAGTACTTC	CASSEWERAGGEQYF	few	TRBV2	TRBJ2-7	-
TGCAGTGCTAGTCCGGCTAGTCCCTACAATGAGCAGTTCTTC	CSASPASPYNEQFF	-	TRBV20-1	TRBJ2-1	-
TGTGCCAGCAGCTCCGACAGGGGAGAGACCGGGGAGCTGTTTTTT	CASSSDRGETGELFF	-	TRBV7-3	TRBJ2-2	TRBD1
TGCGCCAGCAGCCAAGCAATAACGGAGGCTTCTAACTATGGCTACACCTTC	CASSQAITEASNYGYTF	-	TRBV4-3	TRBJ1-2	-